The clone carrying this T cell receptor (beta chain) was observed a handful of times. Its antigen is not identified. This record belongs to a study of molecular identifiers for immune sequencing clone quantification. Making the bulk TCR libraries relied on previously described methods and listed TCR primers. TCRdb re-called the PCR reads with MiXCR, one entry per CDR3 protein. This table holds 600,000 to 650,000 distinct CDR3 sequences, 20% found once. The CDR3 contains 14 residues. Findings and caveats of the study: Highly expanded clone sizes could end up underestimated if a barcode were shared by identical TCR molecules. In naive cells, clones above 20 RNA copies held under 1% of molecules, whereas in effector cells they held over 97%.

Sequenced: naive CD8+ T cells from blood, with Jurkat cell RNA spiked in. The subset here: FACS-sorted CD8+CD4-CCR7+CD45RA+ naive T cells. The J gene is TRBJ1-5, the V gene TRBV3-2. TRBV3-2 is listed as a pseudogene. The sequence derives from a human donor in good health. Some libraries in this study had Jurkat cell RNA spiked in. The CDR3: CASRLGCFNQPQHF. The DNA of the CDR3 is TGTGCCAGCAGACTGGGATGTTTTAATCAGCCCCAGCATTTT.